The 18 T cell receptor beta chains reported below all come from one sample, sequenced in a study of shared clonotypes between healthy human individuals. Some clones are missing from TCRdb's copy, which holds only in-frame ones; the method was immunoSEQ multiplex PCR. The data hold some 1,600,000 clones, with roughly 98% observed a single time. The sequencing sample was made of naive CD4+ T cells sorted from blood. Subset given: CD45RA+ positively selected. Receptors were obtained from a man aged 30 to 45 in good health.

This clone was counted once. Germline is not matched at one junction end, which may reflect a read error. The chain employs TRBV7-7 and TRBJ2-2, with D possibly being TRBD2 (6 bases). The germline CDR1 and CDR2 sequences are SSHAT and FNYEAQ (reference sequence). This CDR3 spans 14 amino acids. The CDR3 spells CASSSTRWTGELFF. The CDR3 DNA reads as TGTGCTAGCAGCTCGACTAGGTGGACCGGGGAGCTGTTTTTT.

CDR3 nucleotides: TGTGCCAGCAGCCCGGACAGAACCGGGGGCACAGATACGCAGTATTTT. It codes for CASSPDRTGGTDTQYF. V gene TRBV7-8 combines with J gene TRBJ2-3; tentatively, D is TRBD1 (6 bases). Germline values: CDR1 SGHVS, CDR2 FQNEAQ. CDR3 length: 16 residues. V lost 5 bases and J lost 1, with 16 bases in between. Based on the CDR3 plus reference TRBV7-8 and TRBJ2-3, the full variable domain is GAGVSQSPRYKVAKRGQDVALRCDPISGHVSLFWYQQALGQGPEFLTYFQNEAQLDKSGLPSDRFFAERPEGSVSTLKIQRTQQEDSAVYLCASSPDRTGGTDTQYFGPGTRLTVL.

J is TRBJ2-1 and V is TRBV2; D is possibly TRBD1 (6 bases). The CDR3 contains 13 residues. Trimming removed 7 bases from V and 7 bases from J, with 14 bases in between. Per germline, CDR1 SNHLY and CDR2 FYNNEI. This CDR3 is CASTEHRANEQFF. The DNA of the CDR3 is TGTGCCAGCACCGAGCACAGGGCGAATGAGCAGTTCTTC.

CDR3 DNA sequence: TGTGCCAGCAGCCCTATTGGAGGCCGAGGGCAAGAGACCCAGTACTTC. Residues: CASSPIGGRGQETQYF. This chain joins TRBV5-5 and TRBJ2-5; tentatively, D is TRBD2 (5 bases). Germline loops: CDR1 SGHKS, CDR2 YYEKEE (reference sequence). The CDR3 covers 16 residues. V shed 4 bases and J shed 2 bases, with 18 bases lying between them.

The genes are TRBV2 and TRBJ1-3; no definite D call. The CDR3 is 13 residues long. Germline CDR1 reads SNHLY; CDR2 reads FYNNEI. Deletions cut 7 bases from V and 1 base from J, with 8 bases between. The CDR3 nucleotides are TGTGCCAGCACGAGGGCATCTGGAAACACCATATATTTT. Translating it yields CASTRASGNTIYF.

V gene TRBV7-9 combines with J gene TRBJ2-3; possibly TRBD2 for D (5 bases). The V end was cut by 7 bases, the J end by 0 bases, with 17 bases between. CDR1 and CDR2 from the germline V gene are SEHNR and FQNEAQ (reference sequence). The CDR3 is made up of 16 amino acids. CDR3 in amino acids: CASNIPGSTSTDTQYF. CDR3 sequence (DNA): TGTGCCAGCAACATACCGGGGTCGACTAGCACAGATACGCAGTATTTT.

The chain carries TRBV6-4 and TRBJ2-2; possibly TRBD1 or TRBD2 for D (5 bases each). The CDR3 contains 13 residues. Germline V gene sequence: CDR1 MRHNA, CDR2 SNTAGT. Trimming cost V 6 bases and J 5 bases, with 10 bases left between them. CDR3: CASRGTGTGELFF. The CDR3 DNA sequence: TGTGCCAGCAGGGGGACGGGTACCGGGGAGCTGTTTTTT.

The rearrangement joins TRBV5-4 to TRBJ1-2; 10 positions match TRBD1. The germline CDR1 and CDR2 sequences are SGHNT and YYREEE (reference sequence). V dropped 4 bases and J dropped 8; count of bases not matched to a gene: 8. The CDR3 has 14 amino acids. For the CDR3, the DNA is TGTGCCAGCAGCGGGGGACAGGGGTTGGGCGGCTACACCTTC. Its translation is CASSGGQGLGGYTF.

This chain links TRBV5-1 with TRBJ2-7; 9 nucleotides agree with TRBD1. This CDR3 comprises 15 residues. Trimming removed 1 base from V and 4 bases from J; junction bases left unmatched: 6. Germline V gene data show CDR1 as SGHRS and CDR2 as YFSETQ. CDR3 bases: TGCGCCAGCAGCTTGACCGGGACAGGGCCTTACGAGCAGTACTTC. This codes for CASSLTGTGPYEQYF.

This clone showed up just once. The chain joins TRBV29-1 to TRBJ2-7, with 7 bases matching TRBD2. This CDR3 is 15 amino acids long. Trimming at V came to 6 bases and at J to 3 bases, leaving 14 bases not matched to a gene. Per germline, CDR1 SQVTM and CDR2 ANQGSEA. The CDR3 DNA reads as TGCAGCGTAGGCGTAGGGGAGGCGGGGGACTACGAGCAGTACTTC. Protein sequence: CSVGVGEAGDYEQYF.

This clone was seen once. The chain uses TRBV30 and TRBJ1-1; D is undetermined. V was pared by 5 bases and J by 3 bases, with 16 bases between. In germline, CDR1 is GTSNPN, CDR2 SVGIG (reference sequence). The CDR3 extends over 14 amino acids. The CDR3: CAWVGLRGDTEAFF. The DNA of the CDR3 is TGTGCCTGGGTGGGTTTGCGTGGGGACACTGAAGCTTTCTTT.

This clone appeared a single time. The V call is TRBV5-4, the J call TRBJ2-3; D gene uncertain. The germline V gene has CDR1 SGHNT and CDR2 YYREEE (reference sequence). V lost 0 bases and J lost 0, with 14 bases in between. The CDR3 loop spans 17 amino acids. In nucleotides, the CDR3 is TGTGCCAGCAGCTTGGGGCCCTACGGCACTAGCACAGATACGCAGTATTTT. Its translation: CASSLGPYGTSTDTQYF.

The V gene is TRBV19, the J gene TRBJ1-1; D remains ambiguous. The germline V and J ends were trimmed by 3 bases and 6 bases, with 11 bases remaining between them. Germline V gene sequence: CDR1 LNHDA, CDR2 SQIVND (reference sequence). This CDR3 is built from 13 residues. The CDR3 protein is CASSMGSGAEAFF. The DNA of the CDR3 is TGTGCCAGTAGTATGGGGTCCGGCGCTGAAGCTTTCTTT.

The gene calls are TRBV5-4 and TRBJ2-7, with no clear D. V was cut by 5 bases and J by 0 bases, with 9 bases left in between. The length of the CDR3 is 13 residues. Per the germline V gene, CDR1 is SGHNT and CDR2 is YYREEE (reference sequence). As DNA, the CDR3 is TGTGCCAGCAGTTCCGGCCACTCCTACGAGCAGTACTTC. Its translation: CASSSGHSYEQYF.

The genes are TRBV5-4 and TRBJ2-3; D not resolved. Germline lookup yields CDR1 SGHNT and CDR2 YYREEE (reference sequence). This CDR3 region has 15 residues. The ends were cut back, 4 bases at V and 4 bases at J, with 16 bases in the middle. CDR3: CASSVARLEADTQYF. For the CDR3, the DNA is TGTGCCAGCAGCGTAGCTCGCCTCGAGGCAGATACGCAGTATTTT.

The chain has TRBV15 and TRBJ2-7; D possibly corresponds to TRBD1 (5 bases). Trimming removed 0 bases at V and 5 bases at J, with 11 bases between. Germline assignment: CDR1 LNHNV and CDR2 YYDKDF (reference sequence). The CDR3 spans 14 residues. The CDR3 loop is CATSRDGASDEQYF. The CDR3 DNA is TGTGCCACCAGCAGAGATGGGGCGAGTGACGAGCAGTACTTC.

This clone was counted a single time. In DNA form, the CDR3 reads TGTGCCAGCAGCAGCGGGACAGCAGTATATGGCTACACCTTC. This gives the protein CASSSGTAVYGYTF. This chain links TRBV7-3 with TRBJ1-2; 7 bases are a match to TRBD1. Losses at the gene ends were 5 bases for V and 5 bases for J; bases not matched to a gene: 8. The CDR3 covers 14 residues. Germline V gives CDR1 SGHTA, CDR2 FQGTGA.

J is TRBJ2-7 and V is TRBV6-5, with a possible D match to TRBD1 (6 bases). V dropped 6 bases and J dropped 3 bases, with 15 bases sitting between them. Germline assignment: CDR1 MNHEY and CDR2 SVGAGI. The CDR3 consists of 14 residues. DNA for the CDR3: TGTGCCAGCAGCATGAACAGGGAGATCTACGAGCAGTACTTC. Translating gives CASSMNREIYEQYF.